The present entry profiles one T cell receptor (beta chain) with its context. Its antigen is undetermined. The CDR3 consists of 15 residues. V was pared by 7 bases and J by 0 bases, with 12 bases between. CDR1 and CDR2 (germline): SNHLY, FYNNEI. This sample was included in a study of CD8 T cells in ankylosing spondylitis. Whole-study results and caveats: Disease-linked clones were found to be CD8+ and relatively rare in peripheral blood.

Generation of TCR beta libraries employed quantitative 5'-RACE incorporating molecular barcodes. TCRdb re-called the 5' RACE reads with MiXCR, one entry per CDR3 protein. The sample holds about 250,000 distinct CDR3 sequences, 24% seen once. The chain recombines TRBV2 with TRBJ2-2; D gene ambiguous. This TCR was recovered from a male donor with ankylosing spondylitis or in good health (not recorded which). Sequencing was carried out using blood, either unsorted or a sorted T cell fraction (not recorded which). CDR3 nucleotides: TGTGCCAGCAATCTTGGATTCGCGAACACCGGGGAGCTGTTTTTT. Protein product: CASNLGFANTGELFF.